This TCR beta chain was captured in a study of cytomegalovirus exposure and HLA in healthy donors. Study outcomes and limitations: A later analysis reportedly found fewer N-insertions in an Asian-associated ancestry cluster than the roughly 680-donor mean. Follow-up analysis seemed to connect common viral pathogens with several of the most significant clusters identified. Presence/absence analyses supposed approximately even sequencing depth among donors.

To note about this clone: The antigen is undetermined. The sample has other DNA sequences that encode this CDR3 too.

Nominally healthy donors were sampled, though unrecorded immune exposures were likely. The primer mix had 60 Vbeta and 13 Jbeta primers. Assay used: immunoSEQ multiplex PCR; TCRdb lists only in-frame clones, some missing. The sample lists 200,000 to 250,000 clones, 82% occurring once. Trimming left V 4 bases short and J 1 base short, with 10 bases between. Germline V lookup: CDR1 LNHDA, CDR2 SQIVND (reference sequence). CDR3 length: 14 residues. The chain carries TRBV19 and TRBJ1-1; weak D call: TRBD1 (6 bases). This TCR was recovered from a woman aged 35 to 49 in good health and CMV-seropositive. Sequences were obtained from PBMCs. The CDR3 sequence: CASSTTGQNTEAFF. Here the CDR3 DNA reads TGTGCCAGTAGTACGACGGGACAGAACACTGAAGCTTTCTTT.